The TCR beta chain under discussion was sequenced for a study of T cells in Graves' hyperthyroidism and ophthalmopathy. Notes on this clonotype: The antigen is undetermined.

Study results and limitations: Also found in blood were most expanded thyroid clonotypes above 0.001.

The CDR3 loop spans 18 amino acids. The trim removed 4 bases at V and 4 bases at J, leaving 9 bases unmatched. From germline, CDR1 is MNHNS and CDR2 SASEGT. Regions amplified from RNA transcripts were the TCR beta CDR3 regions. The HTBI primer set was used in a first-round RT-PCR of the TCR CDR3. TCRdb redid the calling of the multiplex PCR reads with MiXCR, one entry per CDR3 protein. This table holds about 640,000 distinct CDR3 sequences, roughly 20% found once. This clonotype was obtained from a young man with Graves' ophthalmopathy. The genes are TRBV6-1 and TRBJ2-2, with 13 nucleotides matching TRBD2. The material sequenced was blood. CDR3 DNA sequence: TGTGCCAGCAGTGCCTCCTCCGGGACTAGCGGGATCACCGGGGAGCTGTTTTTT. Encoded protein: CASSASSGTSGITGELFF.